The rows below give T cell receptor beta chains drawn from one sample of a study of CD8+CD57+ T cells in acquired aplastic anemia. Via MiXCR, TCRdb re-called the reads, giving one row per CDR3 protein. The profile covers approximately 200,000 distinct CDR3 sequences, with over 60% appearing a single time and more than 45% taken by the ten largest. The material sequenced was sorted CD4+, CD8+, or CD8+CD57+ T cells (not recorded which) from PBMCs. These receptors came from a human donor with severe aplastic anemia or a healthy control (not recorded which). CDR3s include the opening cysteine and the closing phenylalanine or tryptophan. The D gene is left open where the match is weak. The size field is filled for only some rows; it gives once, few, many or a size class.

d_gene	j_gene	v_gene	len	abundance	CDR3aa	CDR3nt
-	TRBJ1-3	TRBV2	14	-	CARSTRDSGNTIYF	TGTGCCAGAAGTACCAGGGACTCTGGAAACACCATATATTTT
TRBD1	TRBJ1-2	TRBV19	13	many	CASSMGQGTGYTF	TGTGCCAGTAGTATGGGACAGGGGACGGGCTACACCTTC
-	TRBJ2-5	TRBV19	13	many	CASLGHNQETQYF	TGTGCCAGTCTGGGACATAACCAAGAGACCCAGTACTTC
TRBD2	TRBJ2-5	TRBV7-9	15	-	CASSFLAGGRETQYF	TGTGCCAGCAGCTTCCTAGCGGGGGGCCGGGAGACCCAGTACTTC
-	TRBJ1-3	TRBV5-5	14	-	CASSLLPSLNTIYF	TGTGCCAGCAGCTTGCTTCCGTCATTAAACACCATATATTTT
TRBD1	TRBJ2-1	TRBV4-3	15	-	CASSSRGTSYNEQFF	TGCGCCAGCAGCTCCAGGGGGACCTCCTATAATGAGCAGTTCTTC
-	TRBJ1-1	TRBV5-8	16	many	CASSNLGITLNTEAFF	TGTGCCAGCAGCAATCTTGGTATAACGTTGAACACTGAAGCTTTCTTT
-	TRBJ1-5	TRBV7-2	12	-	CASSYFGQPQHF	TGTGCCAGCAGCTACTTTGGTCAGCCCCAGCATTTT
-	TRBJ1-6	TRBV11-3	12	-	CASSIGSDPLHF	TGTGCCAGCAGTATTGGGTCCGATCCCCTCCACTTT
-	TRBJ2-1	TRBV7-2	17	many	CASSLVKGIYSYNEQFF	TGTGCCAGCAGCTTAGTTAAAGGGATATACTCCTACAATGAGCAGTTCTTC
TRBD1	TRBJ2-1	TRBV19	14	many	CASSLTGAYNEQFF	TGTGCCAGTAGTTTGACAGGGGCCTACAATGAGCAGTTCTTC
TRBD1	TRBJ1-6	TRBV28	16	once	CASSLIGGTVNSPLNF	TGTGCCAGCAGTTTAATCGGGGGGACAGTTAATTCACCCCTCAACTTT
-	TRBJ1-3	TRBV7-8	15	-	CASSPGLLRGNTIYF	TGTGCCAGCAGCCCAGGGCTGTTGCGTGGAAACACCATATATTTT
-	TRBJ2-7	TRBV15	14	-	CATSRELGVYEQYF	TGTGCCACCAGCAGAGAGCTGGGTGTCTACGAGCAGTACTTC
TRBD1	TRBJ2-7	TRBV2	14	-	CASRGQGVSYEQYF	TGTGCCAGCAGAGGACAGGGGGTCTCCTACGAGCAGTACTTC
TRBD1	TRBJ2-7	TRBV2	15	many	CASSATGGIAYEQYF	TGTGCCAGCAGTGCCACAGGGGGCATCGCCTACGAGCAGTACTTC
-	TRBJ1-2	TRBV19	14	-	CASSWAPPAYGYTF	TGTGCCAGTAGTTGGGCACCACCTGCCTATGGCTACACCTTC
-	TRBJ1-1	TRBV29-1	14	-	CSVDSQGRMTEAFF	TGCAGCGTTGATTCCCAGGGAAGAATGACTGAAGCTTTCTTT
TRBD1	TRBJ1-4	TRBV15	16	many	CATSRFTGGTNEKLFF	TGTGCCACCAGCCGATTTACAGGGGGCACTAATGAAAAACTGTTTTTT
-	TRBJ2-2	TRBV20-1	12	-	CSASARTGELFF	TGCAGTGCTAGCGCCCGAACCGGGGAGCTGTTTTTT
-	TRBJ2-7	TRBV2	12	-	CATGPVSYEQYF	TGTGCCACCGGGCCCGTCTCCTACGAGCAGTACTTC
-	TRBJ2-5	TRBV7-2	11	-	CASSLMETQYF	TGTGCCAGCAGTCTAATGGAGACCCAGTACTTC
-	TRBJ2-5	TRBV20-1	13	few	CSARQDLKETQYF	TGCAGTGCTAGACAGGACCTAAAAGAGACCCAGTACTTC
-	TRBJ2-1	TRBV5-4	15	-	CASSLGGRGDNEQFF	TGTGCCAGCAGCTTGGGAGGCCGCGGGGACAATGAGCAGTTCTTC
TRBD2	TRBJ2-1	TRBV10-2	15	-	CASNPSGGAYNEQFF	TGCGCCAGCAACCCTAGCGGGGGGGCTTACAATGAGCAGTTCTTC
TRBD1	TRBJ2-5	TRBV12-3/TRBV12-4	15	-	CASRRTGTGQETQYF	TGTGCCAGCAGAAGAACAGGGACAGGTCAAGAGACCCAGTACTTC
-	TRBJ1-1	TRBV15	12	-	CATSRGRSEAFF	TGTGCCACCAGCAGAGGACGGAGTGAAGCTTTCTTT
-	TRBJ2-7	TRBV20-1	13	-	CSARGGHSGEQYF	TGCAGTGCTAGAGGCGGACATTCGGGCGAGCAGTACTTC
-	TRBJ2-5	TRBV7-9	17	-	CASSPSRGSLVKETQYF	TGTGCCAGCAGCCCGTCGAGGGGGAGTCTAGTCAAAGAGACCCAGTACTTC
-	TRBJ1-1	TRBV29-1	13	few	CSVGGHPNTEAFF	TGCAGCGTTGGGGGACACCCGAACACTGAAGCTTTCTTT
-	TRBJ2-7	TRBV7-9	14	few	CASSRPRLSYEQYF	TGTGCCAGCAGCCGACCTCGGTTGTCCTACGAGCAGTACTTC
-	TRBJ2-7	TRBV5-1	12	-	CASTANTYEQYF	TGCGCCAGCACAGCGAACACCTACGAGCAGTACTTC
TRBD2	TRBJ2-3	TRBV15	14	many	CATGGRGGTDTQYF	TGTGCCACCGGCGGGAGAGGCGGCACAGATACGCAGTATTTT
TRBD1	TRBJ1-1	TRBV6-5	15	many	CASSPIQGFNTEAFF	TGTGCCAGCAGTCCTATACAGGGGTTCAACACTGAAGCTTTCTTT